A few counts support the clone carrying this T cell receptor beta chain. Its target is unknown. The source of the sample is a study of CD8+ T cells in alopecia areata. Study information: Tofacitinib therapy took 6 to 18 months; 6 months off drug came after.

The study, taken as a whole, reports: TCR sharing across patients was less clear than in mice, possibly HLA-related.

Both peripheral blood and punch biopsies of lesional scalp skin were obtained from patients who had alopecia areata. Reverse transcription of extracted RNA yielded cDNA, which provided the sequencing template. Clones were sequenced by immunoSEQ multiplex PCR, and TCRdb holds only the in-frame ones, with some missing. The table lists 150,000 to 190,000 clones, 40% to 60% of them singletons. Germline V lookup: CDR1 SQVTM, CDR2 ANQGSEA. The CDR3 runs 11 residues. V lost 1 base, J lost 8 bases, and 6 bases lay in between. V usage is TRBV29-1 and J usage is TRBJ2-1; the D is unclear. The TCR comes from a human donor with alopecia areata. The input for sequencing was CD8+ T cells sorted from blood, taken at week 0. The CDR3 region is CSVEVSDEQFF. The CDR3 nucleotides are TGCAGCGTTGAAGTGTCGGATGAGCAGTTCTTC.